The TCR beta chain described here comes from a study of OX40 agonist ivuxolimab in advanced cancers. This CDR3 has 15 residues. V dropped 0 bases and J dropped 5; count of bases not matched to a gene: 6. Germline V gene data show CDR1 as SGHNT and CDR2 as YYREEE (reference sequence). The protocol was immunoSEQ multiplex PCR, while the TCRdb copy is restricted to in-frame clones and leaves out a portion. This table holds approximately 51,000 clones, around 77% found once. The gene calls are TRBV5-4 and TRBJ2-5; 8 bases are shared with TRBD1. The TCR originated in an adult with an advanced solid tumor such as melanoma, head and neck, liver or kidney cancer. This material consisted of CD4+ or CD8+ T cells sorted from blood, taken in a trial of the OX40 agonist ivuxolimab. The CDR3 region has the DNA TGTGCCAGCAGCTTGGATCAGGGGGCGGGGGAGACCCAGTACTTC. Protein: CASSLDQGAGETQYF.